The text below deals with one T cell receptor (beta chain). This clonotype has more than one count but fewer than ten. This clone's antigen is unknown. No much larger clonotype is one base removed from it; base qualities were not supplied. V is trimmed back by 5 bases and J by 3 bases, and the junction contains 6 bases that no gene match accounts for. There are 15 amino acids in the CDR3, from cysteine to phenylalanine inclusive. Only CDR3 DNA is held: 45 bases, read in frame from base 1. The germline V gene encodes CDR1 SGHTA and CDR2 FQGNSA. The protocol used for the library was RT-PCR. These reads were obtained on an Illumina HiSeq 2500. TCRdb itself trimmed the public reads at Q25 with fastp, ran MiXCR and retained productive beta chains. Entries that share a CDR3 protein sequence are merged under the most common genes and DNA. The sample table holds about half a million distinct CDR3 sequences, of which about a tenth were seen once. The ten largest clones take up less than 15% of the sample.

Per the publication, the time point label means: around 45 days after influenza vaccine administration. This entry is derived from a study of response to subunit inactivated influenza vaccine (dated by TCRdb to 2016 to 2019). Broadly, across the study: Deep quantitative profiling of the T cell receptor repertoire was used in the study to follow responses to a trivalent subunit inactivated influenza vaccine. General findings and caveats noted by the study authors: The authors suggested that each seasonal influenza vaccination may recruit only a limited number of new T cells.

The specimen was PBMCs from blood, collected 40 to 50 days after vaccination. The clonotype originates from a man in his fifties or sixties who received an inactivated influenza vaccine. Donor details come from another sample of the same person, matched by shared clones. Here the chain combines TRBV7-2 and TRBJ2-7, and TRBD2 matches 11 of the central bases. CDR3 region: CASSASSGRYYEQYF. The DNA reads TGTGCCAGCAGCGCCTCTAGCGGGAGGTACTACGAGCAGTACTTC.